This T cell receptor (beta chain) was obtained from a study of OX40 agonist ivuxolimab in advanced cancers. About the research overall: The patients received agonistic anti-OX40 (CD134) antibody ivuxolimab. Patients receiving dose escalation had hepatocellular carcinoma, melanoma, renal cell or head and neck cancer.

Study conclusions and caveats: Clonal expansion was seen in CD4+ and CD8+ blood T cells by week 6 at 0.1 to 3.0 mg/kg.

There are 13 residues in the CDR3. The V and J ends lost 0 bases and 2 bases respectively, with 3 bases between them. Germline assignment: CDR1 SGHNT and CDR2 YYREEE (reference sequence). Regarding this clone: As yet, its antigen is unknown.

Clones were sequenced by immunoSEQ multiplex PCR, and TCRdb holds only the in-frame ones, with some missing. The table records roughly 93,000 clones, just over 90% of them present only once. The sample in question was CD4+ or CD8+ T cells sorted from blood, obtained in a trial of the OX40 agonist ivuxolimab. The origin of this receptor is an adult with an advanced solid tumor such as melanoma, head and neck, liver or kidney cancer. The chain carries TRBV5-4 and TRBJ1-5; D is unresolved. The CDR3 here is CASSLDGNQPQHF. The CDR3 nucleotides are TGTGCCAGCAGCTTGGACGGCAATCAGCCCCAGCATTTT.